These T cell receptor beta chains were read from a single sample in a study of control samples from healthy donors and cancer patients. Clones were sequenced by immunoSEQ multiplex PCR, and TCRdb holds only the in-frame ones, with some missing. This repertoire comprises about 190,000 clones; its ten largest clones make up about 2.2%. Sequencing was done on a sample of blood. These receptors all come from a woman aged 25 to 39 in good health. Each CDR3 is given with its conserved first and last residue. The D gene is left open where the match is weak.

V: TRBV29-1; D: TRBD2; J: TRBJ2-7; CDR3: CSVELAGAASSYEQYF; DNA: TGCAGCGTTGAATTAGCGGGGGCCGCAAGCTCCTACGAGCAGTACTTC
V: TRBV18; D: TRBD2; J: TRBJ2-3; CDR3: CASSPASSGGRDTQYF; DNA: TGTGCCAGCTCACCGGCATCTAGCGGGGGAAGAGATACGCAGTATTTT
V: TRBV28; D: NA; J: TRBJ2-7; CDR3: CASSPPFRVGAYEQYF; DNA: TGTGCCAGCAGTCCACCGTTTAGGGTGGGCGCCTACGAGCAGTACTTC
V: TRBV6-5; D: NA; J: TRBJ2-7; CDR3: CASSFLLGGGEQYF; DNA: TGTGCCAGCAGTTTTCTTCTGGGAGGCGGCGAGCAGTACTTC
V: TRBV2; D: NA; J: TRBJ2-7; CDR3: CASSVQGMNEQYF; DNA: TGTGCCAGCAGTGTCCAGGGGATGAACGAGCAGTACTTC
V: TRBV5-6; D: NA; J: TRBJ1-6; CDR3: CASSSQGGARNSPLHF; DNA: TGTGCCAGCAGCTCCCAAGGGGGGGCGCGAAATTCACCCCTCCACTTT
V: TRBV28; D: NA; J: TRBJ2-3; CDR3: CASSLSAVTDTQYF; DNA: TGTGCCAGCAGTTTATCGGCAGTCACAGATACGCAGTATTTT
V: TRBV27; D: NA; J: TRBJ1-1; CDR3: CASSSNSLMNTEAFF; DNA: TGTGCCAGCAGTTCTAACAGTCTCATGAACACTGAAGCTTTCTTT
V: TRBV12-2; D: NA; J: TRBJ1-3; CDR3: CASRSKTGKGVRNTIYF; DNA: TGTGCAAGTCGCTCCAAGACAGGGAAGGGTGTTAGAAACACCATATATTTT
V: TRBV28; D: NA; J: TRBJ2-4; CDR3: CASSSPGQLAKNIQYF; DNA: TGTGCCAGCAGTTCCCCAGGACAGTTAGCCAAAAACATTCAGTACTTC